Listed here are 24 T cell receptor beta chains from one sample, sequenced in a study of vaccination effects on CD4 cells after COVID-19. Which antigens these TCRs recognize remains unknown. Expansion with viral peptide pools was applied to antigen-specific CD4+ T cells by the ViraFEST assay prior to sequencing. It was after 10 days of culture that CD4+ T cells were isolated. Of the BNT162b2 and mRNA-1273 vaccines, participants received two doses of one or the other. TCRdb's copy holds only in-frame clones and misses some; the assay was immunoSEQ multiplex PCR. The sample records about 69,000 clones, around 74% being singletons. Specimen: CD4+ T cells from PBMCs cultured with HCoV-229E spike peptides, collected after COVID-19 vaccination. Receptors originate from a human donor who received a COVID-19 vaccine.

CDR3 loop: CASSSRGHTGNTIYF. CDR3 nucleotide sequence: TGCGCCAGCAGCTCACGGGGGCATACTGGAAACACCATATATTTT. V usage is TRBV5-1 and J usage is TRBJ1-3; D may be TRBD1 (6 bases). The germline V gene has CDR1 SGHRS and CDR2 YFSETQ. The V and J ends lost 3 bases and 2 bases respectively, with 12 bases between them. The CDR3 runs 15 residues.

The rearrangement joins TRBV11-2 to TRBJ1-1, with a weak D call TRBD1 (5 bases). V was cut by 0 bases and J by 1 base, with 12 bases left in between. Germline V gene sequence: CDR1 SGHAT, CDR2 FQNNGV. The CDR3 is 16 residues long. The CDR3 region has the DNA TGTGCCAGCAGCTTAGAACGGGGACGGTCGAACACTGAAGCTTTCTTT. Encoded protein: CASSLERGRSNTEAFF. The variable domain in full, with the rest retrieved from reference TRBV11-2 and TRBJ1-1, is EAGVAQSPRYKIIEKRQSVAFWCNPISGHATLYWYQQILGQGPKLLIQFQNNGVVDDSQLPKDRFSAERLKGVDSTLKIQPAKLEDSAVYLCASSLERGRSNTEAFFGQGTRLTVV.

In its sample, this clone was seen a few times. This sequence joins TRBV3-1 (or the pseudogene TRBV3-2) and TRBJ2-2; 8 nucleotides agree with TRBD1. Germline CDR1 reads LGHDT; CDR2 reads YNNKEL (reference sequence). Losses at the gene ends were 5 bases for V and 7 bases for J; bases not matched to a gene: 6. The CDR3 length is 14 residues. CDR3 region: CASSSTGGNGELFF. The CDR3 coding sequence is TGTGCCAGCAGCTCTACAGGGGGTAACGGGGAGCTGTTTTTT.

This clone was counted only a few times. CDR3 loop: CASSPPLRDNSPLHF. The CDR3 DNA reads as TGTGCCAGCAGCCCCCCGTTAAGAGATAATTCACCCCTCCACTTT. This chain joins TRBV5-8 and TRBJ1-6; D not certain. Germline V gene sequence: CDR1 SGHTS, CDR2 YDEGEE. The CDR3 loop spans 15 amino acids. Trimming stripped 4 bases from V and 5 bases from J, with 13 bases between.

CDR3 protein: CASSLGTGTSYEQYV. The CDR3, as DNA: TGCGCCAGCAGCTTGGGGACAGGGACGAGCTACGAGCAGTACGTC. This sequence joins TRBV5-1 and TRBJ2-7; 8 bases agree with TRBD1. The CDR3 spans 15 residues. V dropped 0 bases and J dropped 3; count of bases not matched to a gene: 5. Germline CDR1 reads SGHRS; CDR2 reads YFSETQ.

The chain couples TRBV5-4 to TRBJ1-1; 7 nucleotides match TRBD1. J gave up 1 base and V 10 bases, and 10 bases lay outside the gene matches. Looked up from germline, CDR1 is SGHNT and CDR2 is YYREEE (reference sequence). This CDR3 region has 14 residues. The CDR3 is CAPGGGQPNTEAFF. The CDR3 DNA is TGTGCCCCAGGGGGGGGACAGCCGAACACTGAAGCTTTCTTT.

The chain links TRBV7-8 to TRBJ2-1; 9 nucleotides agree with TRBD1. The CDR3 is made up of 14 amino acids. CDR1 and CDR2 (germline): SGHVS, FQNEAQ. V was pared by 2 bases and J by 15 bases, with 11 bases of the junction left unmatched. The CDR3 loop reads CASSLTPQTGGRFF. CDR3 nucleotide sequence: TGTGCCAGCAGCTTAACCCCCCAAACAGGGGGCCGGTTCTTC.

CDR3 nucleotide sequence: TGTGCCAGCAGCCAAGCCGCGGGGGTCTTGAACACTGAAGCTTTCTTT. It codes for CASSQAAGVLNTEAFF. The chain is built from TRBV14 and TRBJ1-1, with D possibly being TRBD1 (5 bases). The germline CDR1 and CDR2 sequences are SGHDN and FVKESK. The CDR3 loop spans 16 amino acids. Trimming left V 1 base short and J 0 bases short, with 12 bases between.

The DNA of the CDR3 is TGTGCCAGCAACCCAAGGGTGAGGGACAGGGGGACTGAAGCTTTCTTT. The encoded protein is CASNPRVRDRGTEAFF. The chain has TRBV5-8 and TRBJ1-1; 11 bases fit TRBD1. V lost 6 bases and J lost 5; bases outside the gene matches: 12. The CDR3 consists of 16 residues. Germline-derived CDR1 and CDR2 are SGHTS and YDEGEE.

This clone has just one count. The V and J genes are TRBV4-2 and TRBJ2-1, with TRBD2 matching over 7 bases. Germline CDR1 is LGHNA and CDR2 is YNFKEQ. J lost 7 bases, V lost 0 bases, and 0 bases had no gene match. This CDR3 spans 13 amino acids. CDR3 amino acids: CASSQEAGNEQFF. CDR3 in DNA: TGTGCCAGCAGCCAAGAAGCGGGAAATGAGCAGTTCTTC.

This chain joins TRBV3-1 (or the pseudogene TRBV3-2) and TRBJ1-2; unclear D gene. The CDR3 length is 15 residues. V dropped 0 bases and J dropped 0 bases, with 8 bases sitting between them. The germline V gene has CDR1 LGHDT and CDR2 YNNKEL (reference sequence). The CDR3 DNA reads TGTGCCAGCAGCCAAGACAGAAGGACTAACTATGGCTACACCTTC. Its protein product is CASSQDRRTNYGYTF.

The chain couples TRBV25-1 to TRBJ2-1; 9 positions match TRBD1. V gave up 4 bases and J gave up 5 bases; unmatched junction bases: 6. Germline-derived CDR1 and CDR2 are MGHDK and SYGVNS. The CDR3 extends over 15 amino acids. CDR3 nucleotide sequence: TGTGCCAGCAGTGCACCGGGACAGGGCCACAATGAGCAGTTCTTC. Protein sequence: CASSAPGQGHNEQFF.

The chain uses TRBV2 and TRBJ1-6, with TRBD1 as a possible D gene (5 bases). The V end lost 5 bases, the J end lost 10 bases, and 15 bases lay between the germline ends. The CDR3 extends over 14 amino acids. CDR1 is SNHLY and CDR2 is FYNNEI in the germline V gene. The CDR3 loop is CASSKTAPGSPLHF. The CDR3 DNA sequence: TGTGCCAGCAGTAAGACAGCACCGGGGTCACCCCTCCACTTT.

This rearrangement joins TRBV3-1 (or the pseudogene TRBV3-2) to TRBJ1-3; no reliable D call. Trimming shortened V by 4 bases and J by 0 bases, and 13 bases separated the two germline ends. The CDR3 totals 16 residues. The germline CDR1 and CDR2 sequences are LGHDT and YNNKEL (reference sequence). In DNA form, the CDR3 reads TGTGCCAGCAGCCCACCTTTACAAGACTCTGGAAACACCATATATTTT. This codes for CASSPPLQDSGNTIYF.

The CDR3 region has the DNA TGTGCCACCAGGGGGACAGGGGGGACTGAAGCTTTCTTT. Its translation is CATRGTGGTEAFF. This chain connects TRBV24-1 to TRBJ1-1; 11 bases agree with TRBD1. J gave up 5 bases and V 7 bases, and 2 bases lay outside the gene matches. The CDR3 runs to 13 residues. Germline V CDR1 and CDR2: KGHDR, SFDVKD.

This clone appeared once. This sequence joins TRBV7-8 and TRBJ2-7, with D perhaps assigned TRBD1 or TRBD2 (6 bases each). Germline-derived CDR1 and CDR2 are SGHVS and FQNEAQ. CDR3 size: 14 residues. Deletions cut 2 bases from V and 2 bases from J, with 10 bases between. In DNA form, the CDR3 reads TGTGCCAGCAGCTTAATGAGGGGGGCCTACGAGCAGTACGTC. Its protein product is CASSLMRGAYEQYV.

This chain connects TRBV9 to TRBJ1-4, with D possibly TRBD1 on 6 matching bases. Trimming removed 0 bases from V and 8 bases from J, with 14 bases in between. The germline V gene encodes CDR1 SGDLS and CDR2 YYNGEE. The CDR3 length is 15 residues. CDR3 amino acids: CASSVGRGYREKLFF. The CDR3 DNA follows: TGTGCCAGCAGCGTAGGCAGGGGATATCGGGAAAAACTGTTTTTT.

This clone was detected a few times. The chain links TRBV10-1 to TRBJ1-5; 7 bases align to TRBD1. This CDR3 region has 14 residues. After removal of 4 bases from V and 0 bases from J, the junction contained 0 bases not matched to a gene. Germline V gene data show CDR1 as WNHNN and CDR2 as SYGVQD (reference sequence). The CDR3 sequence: CASSGQGSNQPQHF. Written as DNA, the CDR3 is TGCGCCAGCAGTGGACAGGGTAGCAATCAGCCCCAGCATTTT.

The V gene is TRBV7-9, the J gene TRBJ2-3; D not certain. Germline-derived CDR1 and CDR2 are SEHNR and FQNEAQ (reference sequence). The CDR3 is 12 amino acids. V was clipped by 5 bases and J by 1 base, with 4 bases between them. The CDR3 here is CASSPGTDTQYF. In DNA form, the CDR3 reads TGTGCCAGCAGCCCCGGCACAGATACGCAGTATTTT.

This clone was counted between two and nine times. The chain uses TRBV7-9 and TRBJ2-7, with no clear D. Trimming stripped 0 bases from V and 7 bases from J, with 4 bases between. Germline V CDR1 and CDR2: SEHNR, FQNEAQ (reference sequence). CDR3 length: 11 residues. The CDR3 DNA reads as TGTGCCAGCAGCTTAGCGGTGGAGCAGTACGTC. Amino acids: CASSLAVEQYV.

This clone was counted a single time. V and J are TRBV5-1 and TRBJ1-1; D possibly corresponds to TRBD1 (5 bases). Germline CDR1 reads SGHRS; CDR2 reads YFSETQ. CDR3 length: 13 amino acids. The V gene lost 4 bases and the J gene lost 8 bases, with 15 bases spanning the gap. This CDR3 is CASSEGSFGEAFF. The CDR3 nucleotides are TGCGCCAGCAGCGAGGGGAGCTTTGGGGAAGCTTTCTTT.

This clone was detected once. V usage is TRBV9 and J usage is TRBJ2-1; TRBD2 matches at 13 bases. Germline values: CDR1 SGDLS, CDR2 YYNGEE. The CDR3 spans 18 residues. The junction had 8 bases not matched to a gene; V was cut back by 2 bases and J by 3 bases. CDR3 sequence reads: CASSVAPWTSGGYNEQFF. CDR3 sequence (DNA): TGTGCCAGCAGCGTCGCTCCTTGGACTAGCGGGGGCTACAATGAGCAGTTCTTC.

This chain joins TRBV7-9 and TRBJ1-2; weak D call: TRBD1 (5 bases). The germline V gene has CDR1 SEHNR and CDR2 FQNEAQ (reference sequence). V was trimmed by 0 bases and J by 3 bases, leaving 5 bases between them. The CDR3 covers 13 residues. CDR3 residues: CASSLAGDYGYTF. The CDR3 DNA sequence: TGTGCCAGCAGCTTAGCAGGGGACTATGGCTACACCTTC. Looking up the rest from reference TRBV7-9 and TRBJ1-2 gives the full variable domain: DTGVSQNPRHKITKRGQNVTFRCDPISEHNRLYWYRQTLGQGPEFLTYFQNEAQLEKSRLLSDRFSAERPKGSFSTLEIQRTEQGDSAMYLCASSLAGDYGYTFGSGTRLTVV.

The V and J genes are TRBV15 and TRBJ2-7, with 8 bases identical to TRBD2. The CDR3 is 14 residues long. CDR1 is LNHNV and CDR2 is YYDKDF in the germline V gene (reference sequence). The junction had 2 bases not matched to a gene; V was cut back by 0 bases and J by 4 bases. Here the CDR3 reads CATSRDPGGYEQYV. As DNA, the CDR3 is TGTGCCACCAGCAGAGACCCGGGGGGGTACGAGCAGTACGTC.